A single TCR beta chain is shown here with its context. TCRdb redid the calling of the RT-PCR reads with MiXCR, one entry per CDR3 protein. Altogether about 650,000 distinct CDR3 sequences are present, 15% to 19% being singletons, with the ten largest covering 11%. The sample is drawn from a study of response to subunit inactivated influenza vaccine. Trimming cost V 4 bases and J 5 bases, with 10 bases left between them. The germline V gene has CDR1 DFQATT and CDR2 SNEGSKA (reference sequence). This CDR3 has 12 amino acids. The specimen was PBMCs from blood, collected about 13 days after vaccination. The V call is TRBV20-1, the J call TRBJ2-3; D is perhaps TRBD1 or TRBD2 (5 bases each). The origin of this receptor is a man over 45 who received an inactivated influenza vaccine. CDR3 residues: CSAKRGIDTQYF. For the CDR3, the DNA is TGCAGTGCTAAGAGGGGAATAGATACGCAGTATTTT.